This TCR beta chain was observed in a study of response to subunit inactivated influenza vaccine. Points from the study as a whole: It was suggested by the authors that few new T cells are recruited by each seasonal influenza vaccination.

This clonotype came up a few times. The antigen is not known. CDR3 length: 16 amino acids. Trimming removed 0 bases from V and 4 bases from J, with 14 bases in between. Germline V CDR1 and CDR2: ENHRY, SYGVKD. TCRdb reprocessed the RT-PCR reads with MiXCR, giving one entry per CDR3 protein. The sample gives some 850,000 distinct CDR3 sequences, less than 20% of which show up once; under 13% is in the top ten. This sequence was found in a man aged 50 or older who received an inactivated influenza vaccine. V and J are TRBV10-3 and TRBJ2-3; D possibly corresponds to TRBD1 (6 bases). The input for sequencing was PBMCs from blood, taken about 5 days after vaccination. The CDR3 nucleotides are TGTGCCATCAGTGAGTCGAATTTGGCAGGGGCAGATACGCAGTATTTT. As protein: CAISESNLAGADTQYF.